This is a list of T cell receptor beta chains from one sample in a study of tumor-infiltrating lymphocytes in primary liver carcinoma. Via MiXCR, TCRdb re-called the multiplex PCR reads, giving one row per CDR3 protein. The table records about 43,000 distinct CDR3 sequences, around 66% of them present only once. The sequenced sample was liver tumor tissue from sampling region 2. These receptors were obtained from a man between 35 and 55 years old with primary liver carcinoma and hepatitis B virus infection. The CDR3 runs from the conserved cysteine through the conserved F or W. D genes are given only for firm matches. Only part of the rows carry a size: once, few, many, or a class if the clone is expanded.

v_gene	abundance	j_gene	d_gene	CDR3aa	CDR3nt
TRBV20-1	-	TRBJ2-3	-	CSAEWDRTDTQYF	TGCAGTGCTGAGTGGGACCGCACAGATACGCAGTATTTT
TRBV28	many	TRBJ2-1	TRBD2	CASRQPTSGRYHEQFF	TGTGCCAGCAGACAGCCGACTAGCGGGAGATACCATGAGCAGTTCTTC
TRBV20-1	-	TRBJ2-7	TRBD1	CNARDLGTGPSF	TGCAATGCTAGAGATCTCGGGACAGGGCCCTCTTTC
TRBV7-9	-	TRBJ2-3	-	CASRPTYGEQRRTDTQCF	TGTGCCAGCAGGCCGACTTACGGTGAACAGAGACGCACAGATACGCAGTGTTTT
TRBV24-1	-	TRBJ2-1	TRBD2	CATGRGDEQFF	TGTGCCACGGGGAGGGGTGATGAGCAGTTCTTC
TRBV6-2/TRBV6-3	-	TRBJ2-1	-	CASSFGTIMGNEQFF	TGTGCCAGCAGTTTTGGAACCATCATGGGAAATGAGCAGTTCTTC
TRBV18	-	TRBJ2-5	TRBD2	CVSSPRRSSGGEETQYF	TGTGTCAGCTCACCTAGACGCAGTAGCGGGGGAGAAGAGACCCAGTACTTC
TRBV2	many	TRBJ1-2	-	CASRVEVGNGYTF	TGTGCCAGCAGGGTGGAGGTCGGAAATGGCTACACCTTC
TRBV11-2	-	TRBJ2-5	TRBD2	CSSSLGRTSQETQCF	TGTTCCAGCAGCTTGGGACGGACTAGCCAAGAGACCCAGTGCTTC
TRBV12-3/TRBV12-4	once	TRBJ2-1	TRBD2	CACSGPGLVSYNEQFF	TGTGCCTGCAGTGGTCCGGGACTAGTATCCTACAATGAACAGTTCTTC
TRBV6-2/TRBV6-3	-	TRBJ2-7	-	CASSPRAPYEQYF	TGTGCCAGCAGCCCAAGGGCACCCTACGAGCAGTACTTC
TRBV5-1	-	TRBJ1-1	-	CASSLGGRDTEAFF	TGCGCCAGTAGCTTGGGAGGGAGGGACACTGAAGCTTTCTTT
TRBV6-1	-	TRBJ1-5	-	CASSEGWGYQSQHF	TGTGCCAGCAGTGAAGGATGGGGTTATCAGTCCCAGCATTTT
TRBV18	few	TRBJ1-3	TRBD1	CASSPVRQGLSSGNTIYF	TGTGCCAGCTCACCAGTAAGACAGGGACTTTCTTCTGGAAACACCATATATTTT
TRBV30	-	TRBJ2-5	-	CTWRPLLGETQYF	TGTACCTGGAGACCCCTCCTAGGAGAGACCCAGTACTTC
TRBV6-2/TRBV6-3	few	TRBJ2-1	-	CVSSYEIVGYNGQFF	TGTGTCAGCAGTTATGAGATCGTTGGCTACAATGGGCAGTTCTTC
TRBV11-2	-	TRBJ2-3	TRBD2	CASSLHAGVGTDTQYF	TGTGCCAGTAGCTTACATGCGGGAGTCGGCACAGATACGCAGTATTTT
TRBV15	few	TRBJ2-7	-	CATRGDSLYEQYF	TGTGCCACCAGGGGAGATAGTCTCTACGAGCAGTACTTC
TRBV7-9	-	TRBJ1-5	-	CASSIQEGQPPHF	TGTGCCAGCAGCATACAGGAGGGTCAGCCCCCGCATTTT
TRBV5-1	-	TRBJ2-7	-	CASSSLPTGVGEQYF	TGCGCCAGCAGCTCCCTTCCAACGGGAGTTGGGGAGCAGTACTTC
TRBV12-3/TRBV12-4	-	TRBJ2-1	TRBD2	CASSLRRTSGHNEQFF	TGTGCAAGCAGTTTAAGAAGGACTAGCGGCCACAATGAGCAGTTCTTC
TRBV29-1	-	TRBJ2-3	-	CSAPTSGSQGLLGTQYF	TGCAGCGCCCCGACATCGGGATCCCAAGGGTTGTTGGGTACGCAGTATTTT
TRBV5-5	-	TRBJ1-4	-	CTSSLEWRDGEELFF	TGTACCAGCAGCTTGGAGTGGAGGGATGGAGAAGAACTGTTTTTT
TRBV6-2/TRBV6-3	-	TRBJ2-4	TRBD2	CVRSDPGLAGVAKNIQYF	TGTGTCAGGAGTGACCCGGGACTAGCGGGAGTCGCCAAAAACATTCAGTACTTC
TRBV30	many	TRBJ2-1	-	CAWSLLNEQFF	TGTGCCTGGAGTCTCCTCAATGAGCAGTTCTTC
TRBV28	-	TRBJ2-7	-	CVSSAQGKQYF	TGTGTCAGCAGCGCTCAGGGGAAGCAGTACTTC
TRBV11-2	-	TRBJ2-7	-	CASSLSERVQQYF	TGTGCCAGCAGCTTAAGTGAGCGGGTCCAGCAGTACTTC
TRBV4-1	-	TRBJ2-7	-	CANSQGYGYEQYF	TGCGCCAACAGCCAAGGTTACGGATACGAGCAGTACTTC
TRBV10-2	-	TRBJ2-7	TRBD2	CPSSHTSVEQYF	TGCCCCAGTAGCCACACTAGCGTTGAGCAGTACTTC
TRBV29-1	-	TRBJ2-7	-	CSVAPGGANYDQYF	TGCAGCGTTGCCCCTGGGGGGGCCAACTACGATCAGTACTTC
TRBV28	few	TRBJ2-3	-	CASSKTVPTDTRYF	TGTGCCAGCTCTAAGACAGTGCCGACAGATACGCGGTATTTT
TRBV11-1	-	TRBJ2-1	TRBD1	CASSFQGQLDNEQFF	TGCGCCAGCAGCTTCCAGGGACAGCTGGACAATGAGCAGTTTTTC
TRBV12-5	-	TRBJ2-7	-	CASEGTCSNEQYF	TGTGCCAGTGAGGGAACCTGTTCCAACGAGCAGTACTTC
TRBV29-1	medium-sized	TRBJ2-3	TRBD2	CSARLATDTQYF	TGCAGCGCCAGACTAGCGACAGATACGCAGTATTTT
TRBV4-2	-	TRBJ1-1	-	CTSSPRVSGLNTEAFF	TGTACCAGCAGCCCGAGGGTCTCCGGACTGAACACTGAAGCCTTCTTC
TRBV11-3	-	TRBJ1-1	-	CLSSLAVNTEASF	TGTCTCAGCAGCTTAGCAGTTAACACTGAAGCTTCCTTT
TRBV11-2	-	TRBJ2-1	-	CASSPPRASAHNEQSF	TGTGCCAGCAGCCCTCCCCGGGCTAGCGCCCACAATGAGCAGTCCTTC
TRBV5-1	many	TRBJ2-3	-	CASSFGHNTDTQYF	TGCGCCAGCAGCTTCGGCCATAACACAGATACGCAGTATTTT
TRBV7-9	-	TRBJ1-1	-	CASSETGLGNEALF	TGTGCCAGCAGCGAAACAGGGCTGGGAAATGAAGCTCTCTTT
TRBV6-6	-	TRBJ1-1	TRBD1	CASSTGGNTEALF	TGTGCCAGTAGCACAGGGGGGAATACTGAAGCTCTCTTT
TRBV29-1	medium-sized	TRBJ2-7	-	CSALFGAEQYF	TGCAGCGCCCTCTTCGGGGCCGAGCAGTACTTC
TRBV19	-	TRBJ2-1	-	CASSIVERSHHEQFF	TGTGCCAGTAGTATAGTTGAAAGGTCTCACCATGAGCAGTTCTTC
TRBV11-3	-	TRBJ1-1	-	CASREGNTEAFF	TGTGCCAGCAGGGAAGGGAACACTGAAGCTTTCTTT
TRBV5-1	-	TRBJ1-1	-	CVSSLDGMNTEAFF	TGTGTCAGCAGCTTGGACGGCATGAACACTGAAGCTTTCTTT
TRBV12-3/TRBV12-4	-	TRBJ2-1	-	CVSSFRWSDKQFF	TGTGTCAGCAGTTTCCGTTGGTCGGATAAGCAGTTCTTC
TRBV6-1	-	TRBJ2-1	-	CVSTLSIPCAGSYNEQFF	TGTGTCAGCACCCTTTCGATCCCTTGTGCAGGGAGCTACAATGAGCAGTTCTTC
TRBV6-2/TRBV6-3	-	TRBJ2-2	-	CASSYSSETGEPFF	TGTGCCAGCAGTTACTCTAGCGAGACCGGGGAGCCGTTTTTT
TRBV29-1	-	TRBJ2-7	-	CSVEIGDEQYF	TGCAGTGTTGAAATAGGTGACGAGCAGTACTTC
TRBV6-5	-	TRBJ2-3	TRBD2	CAGNPGLAGTDTQYF	TGTGCCGGCAACCCAGGACTAGCGGGGACAGATACACAGTATTTT
TRBV10-2	-	TRBJ2-5	-	CAITLRPVIEETQYF	TGCGCCATCACACTCAGGCCTGTGATAGAAGAGACCCAGTACTTC
TRBV6-2/TRBV6-3	-	TRBJ2-1	TRBD2	CASSPNAGGPNEQLF	TGCGCCAGCAGTCCCAATGCGGGAGGGCCGAATGAGCAGCTCTTC
TRBV10-3	-	TRBJ2-7	-	CAIRTDKADEQYF	TGTGCCATCCGGACGGACAAGGCCGACGAGCAGTACTTC
TRBV12-3/TRBV12-4	-	TRBJ2-7	-	CASSPDNREQYF	TGTGCCAGCAGTCCCGACAACCGCGAGCAGTACTTC